This T cell receptor (beta chain) was documented in a study of tumor-infiltrating lymphocytes in oesophageal squamous cell carcinoma. There are 15 residues in the CDR3. The germline V gene encodes CDR1 SGHTA and CDR2 FQGNSA. Each CDR3 protein is one row after TCRdb ran MiXCR on the PCR reads. The sample carries about 15,000 distinct CDR3 sequences, roughly 54% recorded once. The sequence was collected from a female donor with esophageal squamous cell carcinoma. Sequenced material: esophageal tumor tissue. The chain employs TRBV7-2 and TRBJ2-5; 14 nucleotides agree with TRBD2. The DNA end lines up better with TRBJ2-7; the J call may be wrong. CDR3 DNA: TGTGCCAGCAGCGCCGGGACTAGCGGGAGATACGAGCAGTACTTC. Encoded protein: CASSAGTSGRYEQYF.